The clone carrying this TCR beta chain was seen only a few times. Its cognate antigen is unknown. This sample is part of a study of T-cell memory formation after mild COVID-19. Study context: For the most part, TCR clusters were specific to one donor. Findings and caveats of the study: Cross-reactive memory appears to have joined, as suggested by some responding clones showing up in pre-infection memory. Clones shrinking between day 15 and 85 showed a balanced CD4/CD8 split, and those that grew later tilted toward CD4+.

Germline trimming cut 5 bases from V and 8 bases from J; bases unmatched to any gene: 15. The germline V gene encodes CDR1 SNHLY and CDR2 FYNNEI. The CDR3 loop spans 17 amino acids. Using constant-segment primers, 5'RACE produced TCR alpha and TCR beta cDNA libraries carrying sample barcodes and UMIs. Via MiXCR, TCRdb re-called the 5' RACE reads, giving one row per CDR3 protein. The sample includes over 450,000 distinct CDR3 sequences, roughly 20% of them seen just once. The receptor's source is an adult woman who had mild COVID-19 (a few samples of this study predate the infection). Cell type and time point are not known. Sequences were obtained from PBMCs or a T cell subset sorted from them (not recorded which). This chain links TRBV2 with TRBJ2-1; 10 nucleotides agree with TRBD2. The CDR3 here is CASSSSLVTSGRDEQFF. In DNA, the CDR3 is TGTGCCAGCAGTTCCAGTTTAGTGACTAGCGGGCGCGATGAGCAGTTCTTC.